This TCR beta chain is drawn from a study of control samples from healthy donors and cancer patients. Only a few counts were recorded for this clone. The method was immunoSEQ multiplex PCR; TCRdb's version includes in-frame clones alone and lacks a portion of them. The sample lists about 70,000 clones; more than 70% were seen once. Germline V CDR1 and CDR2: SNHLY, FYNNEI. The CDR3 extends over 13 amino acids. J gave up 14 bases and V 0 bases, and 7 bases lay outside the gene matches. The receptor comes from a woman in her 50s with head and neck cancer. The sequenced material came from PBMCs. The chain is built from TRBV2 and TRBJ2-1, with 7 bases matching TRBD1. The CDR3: CASSEANRGTKFF. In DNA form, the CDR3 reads TGTGCCAGCAGTGAAGCCAACAGGGGAACAAAGTTCTTC.